Presented here are 32 T cell receptor beta chains from one specimen sequenced in a study of T cells after yellow fever vaccination. TCRdb independently ran MiXCR on the 5' RACE reads; one entry per CDR3 protein. The data contain about 330,000 distinct CDR3 sequences, 6.8% of them singletons. This specimen consisted of PBMCs, obtained 35 to 50 days after the first yellow fever vaccination. The source is a young man who received the YFV17D yellow fever vaccine.

This clonotype was counted ten times or more. The chain carries TRBV12-3 or TRBV12-4 and TRBJ2-5; 7 nucleotides line up with TRBD1. Trimming removed 5 bases from V and 5 bases from J; junction bases left unmatched: 14. This CDR3 has 16 amino acids. The CDR3 region is CASSEPTATGDETQYF. As DNA, the CDR3 is TGTGCCAGCAGTGAACCAACCGCCACAGGGGATGAGACCCAGTACTTC.

This clonotype was found many times. J is TRBJ2-2 and V is TRBV7-3; 10 bases line up with TRBD2. This CDR3 region has 15 residues. V lost 5 bases to trimming and J lost 8 bases; unmatched junction nucleotides: 8. Per the germline V gene, CDR1 is SGHTA and CDR2 is FQGTGA. The CDR3 DNA reads TGTGCCAGCAGCCTCCCGGGGACTAGCGAGGGGGAGCTGTTTTTT. Protein product: CASSLPGTSEGELFF.

This clonotype showed up just a few times. The chain employs TRBV5-1 and TRBJ2-7; D is perhaps TRBD1 (6 bases). Looked up from germline, CDR1 is SGHRS and CDR2 is YFSETQ. V lost 2 bases and J 5 bases, leaving 23 bases between the germline ends. The CDR3 consists of 17 residues. CDR3 sequence (DNA): TGCGCCAGCAGCTTAGTCGGGACAAGGGGCCCTCCGGACGAGCAGTACTTC. This sequence encodes CASSLVGTRGPPDEQYF.

This sequence joins TRBV4-3 and TRBJ2-1; TRBD1 might be the D (7 bases). The CDR3 has 17 residues. Trimming left V 1 base short and J 3 bases short, with 16 bases between. Germline V lookup: CDR1 LGHNA, CDR2 YSLEER. The CDR3: CASSQVLAGQSYNEQFF. The DNA of the CDR3 is TGCGCCAGCAGCCAAGTCCTTGCGGGACAGAGCTACAATGAGCAGTTCTTC.

This clonotype was observed a few times. The chain carries TRBV5-4 and TRBJ2-1, with D maybe TRBD1 (6 bases). Germline CDR1 is SGHNT and CDR2 is YYREEE (reference sequence). Trimming stripped 6 bases from V and 8 bases from J, with 15 bases between. This CDR3 comprises 13 residues. The DNA of the CDR3 is TGTGCCAGCACCCCCGGGGCAGGGGATGAGCAGTTCTTC. Encoded protein: CASTPGAGDEQFF.

This clonotype has at least ten counts. V usage is TRBV7-9 and J usage is TRBJ2-5; tentatively, D is TRBD1 or TRBD2 (6 bases each). Germline V gene data show CDR1 as SEHNR and CDR2 as FQNEAQ (reference sequence). V was shortened by 3 bases and J by 3 bases, with 14 bases between the two germline ends. This CDR3 region has 15 residues. CDR3 in amino acids: CASSLVKGGEETQYF. The DNA for the CDR3 is TGTGCCAGCAGCTTGGTTAAGGGGGGCGAAGAGACCCAGTACTTC.

This clonotype was detected ten times or more. The chain has TRBV10-3 and TRBJ1-2; D not certain. The CDR3 has 13 amino acids. V was cut by 0 bases and J by 1 base, with 3 bases left in between. Germline V gene lookup returns CDR1 ENHRY and CDR2 SYGVKD. The CDR3, as DNA: TGTGCCATCAGTGAGTCGGTTAACTATGGCTACACCTTC. Protein: CAISESVNYGYTF.

This clonotype has only a few counts. The chain recombines TRBV29-1 with TRBJ2-3; 15 nucleotides line up with TRBD2. This CDR3 spans 18 amino acids. Germline CDR1 is SQVTM and CDR2 is ANQGSEA. Trimming removed 3 bases from V and 1 base from J; junction bases left unmatched: 8. CDR3 region: CSVDGGLAGGRRTDTQYF. Here the CDR3 DNA reads TGCAGCGTTGACGGTGGACTAGCGGGGGGGCGGCGCACAGATACGCAGTATTTT.

This clonotype came up a few times. The gene calls are TRBV5-6 and TRBJ2-3; TRBD1 agrees at 7 bases. This CDR3 region has 16 residues. J lost 2 bases, V lost 4 bases, and 10 bases had no gene match. Germline loops: CDR1 SGHDT, CDR2 YYEEEE. The CDR3 DNA reads as TGTGCCAGCAGCCTGGGACAGACCCTTTACACAGATACGCAGTATTTT. Its translation: CASSLGQTLYTDTQYF.

This chain connects TRBV7-8 to TRBJ1-5; 7 bases are shared with TRBD1. There are 16 residues in the CDR3. Germline CDR1 reads SGHVS; CDR2 reads FQNEAQ. With V trimmed by 1 base and J by 3 bases, 6 bases remained unmatched. The CDR3 nucleotides read TGTGCCAGCAGCTTAGTGGCGGGACAGACCAATCAGCCCCAGCATTTT. Translation gives CASSLVAGQTNQPQHF. Full variable domain (rest looked up from reference TRBV7-8 and TRBJ1-5): GAGVSQSPRYKVAKRGQDVALRCDPISGHVSLFWYQQALGQGPEFLTYFQNEAQLDKSGLPSDRFFAERPEGSVSTLKIQRTQQEDSAVYLCASSLVAGQTNQPQHFGDGTRLSIL.

This clonotype showed up many times. The chain combines TRBV5-1 with TRBJ2-1, with 9 bases lining up with TRBD1. The V gene's germline CDR1 is SGHRS and CDR2 YFSETQ. Trimming cost V 0 bases and J 4 bases; bases outside gene matches: 2. CDR3 length: 15 amino acids. CDR3 sequence reads: CASSLEGTGYNEQFF. In nucleotides, the CDR3 is TGCGCCAGCAGCTTGGAGGGGACAGGGTACAATGAGCAGTTCTTC.

This clonotype was detected only a few times. V gene TRBV29-1 combines with J gene TRBJ1-2; possibly TRBD1 for D (6 bases). CDR3 length equals 17 residues. The germline V gene encodes CDR1 SQVTM and CDR2 ANQGSEA. V was trimmed by 5 bases and J by 5 bases, leaving 27 bases between them. The CDR3 loop reads CSVQYPRPRTGRYGYTF. DNA of the CDR3: TGCAGCGTTCAATACCCCCGCCCCCGTACAGGGCGGTATGGCTACACCTTC.

This clonotype showed up just a few times. J is TRBJ2-2 and V is TRBV5-1, with D tentatively TRBD1 (5 bases). Trimming took 4 bases from V and 4 from J, leaving 20 bases between them. From germline, CDR1 is SGHRS and CDR2 YFSETQ. The CDR3 has 17 residues. CDR3 nucleotide sequence: TGCGCCAGCAGCGAGAGACAGCGAAGTTCGGGCACCGGGGAGCTGTTTTTT. Translating it yields CASSERQRSSGTGELFF.

This clonotype was observed many times. The chain couples TRBV4-3 to TRBJ2-4; a weak D match, TRBD2 (5 bases). Trimming removed 0 bases from V and 8 bases from J, with 11 bases in between. Germline assignment: CDR1 LGHNA and CDR2 YSLEER. CDR3 length equals 14 residues. This CDR3 is CASSQDEEAYIQYF. DNA of the CDR3: TGCGCCAGCAGCCAAGATGAGGAGGCGTACATTCAGTACTTC.

This chain uses TRBV7-2 with TRBJ2-3, with D tentatively TRBD2 (6 bases). Trimming removed 5 bases at V and 1 base at J, with 13 bases between. Germline V gene lookup returns CDR1 SGHTA and CDR2 FQGNSA. This CDR3 comprises 15 residues. For the CDR3, the DNA is TGTGCCAGCAGCCTCGGGACTCCCCGCACAGATACGCAGTATTTT. It encodes CASSLGTPRTDTQYF.

This clonotype came up a few times. The chain uses TRBV30 and TRBJ2-1; possibly TRBD1 for D (6 bases). Germline V gene sequence: CDR1 GTSNPN, CDR2 SVGIG (reference sequence). This CDR3 spans 14 amino acids. The V end lost 6 bases, the J end lost 0 bases, and 12 bases lay between the germline ends. DNA of the CDR3: TGTGCCTGCCTCAGGGGCAGCTCCTACAATGAGCAGTTCTTC. Translation gives CACLRGSSYNEQFF.

The chain has TRBV9 and TRBJ2-1; the D gene is possibly TRBD2 (6 bases). Germline CDR1 reads SGDLS; CDR2 reads YYNGEE. This CDR3 has 12 residues. Trimming took 5 bases from V and 8 from J, leaving 11 bases between them. The chain's CDR3 is CASSRGSHEQFF. In DNA, the CDR3 is TGTGCCAGCAGTCGGGGGTCGCATGAGCAGTTCTTC.

The V call is TRBV10-3, the J call TRBJ2-7; 7 nucleotides line up with TRBD1. There are 13 residues in the CDR3. Germline CDR1 ENHRY, CDR2 SYGVKD. J gave up 0 bases and V 5 bases, and 1 base lay outside the gene matches. The CDR3 coding sequence is TGTGCCATCAGTCGGGACAGCTCCTACGAGCAGTACGTC. Amino acid sequence: CAISRDSSYEQYV.

Only a few counts were recorded for this clonotype. This chain links TRBV20-1 with TRBJ1-4; D is ambiguous. The CDR3 runs 14 residues. The V end was cut by 6 bases, the J end by 0 bases, with 11 bases between. The germline CDR1 and CDR2 sequences are DFQATT and SNEGSKA (reference sequence). The CDR3 protein is CSATLQATNEKLFF. For the CDR3, the DNA is TGCAGTGCCACCCTCCAGGCAACTAATGAAAAACTGTTTTTT.

This clonotype has ten or more counts. This chain links TRBV5-1 with TRBJ2-7; 9 bases match TRBD2. There are 16 residues in the CDR3. V shed 3 bases and J 2 bases; nucleotides not matched to a gene: 9. Germline V gene sequence: CDR1 SGHRS, CDR2 YFSETQ. The CDR3 region is CASSSNSGGIAYEQYF. The CDR3 DNA reads as TGCGCCAGCAGCTCGAATAGCGGGGGAATCGCCTACGAGCAGTACTTC.

The V gene is TRBV23-1, the J gene TRBJ2-5; either TRBD1 or TRBD2 may fit D (6 bases each). TRBV23-1 is known as an ORF, though its function is uncertain. The CDR3 runs 13 residues. V lost 7 bases, J lost 1 base, and 10 bases lay in between. CDR3 sequence (DNA): TGCGCCAGCACCGGGGGCCTCCAAGAGACCCAGTACTTC. Its translation is CASTGGLQETQYF.

This chain connects TRBV9 to TRBJ2-5, with 8 positions matching TRBD2. Trimming cost V 2 bases and J 3 bases; bases outside gene matches: 9. Per the germline V gene, CDR1 is SGDLS and CDR2 is YYNGEE. This CDR3 is built from 16 residues. The CDR3 coding sequence is TGTGCCAGCAGCGTCGGCGGGGGGAGAGGGGAAGAGACCCAGTACTTC. Translated, it gives CASSVGGGRGEETQYF.

The rearrangement links TRBV12-3 or TRBV12-4 to TRBJ2-1; no clear D gene. The CDR3 has 15 amino acids. The V end lost 6 bases, the J end lost 8 bases, and 20 bases lay between the germline ends. The CDR3 loop is CASSPLVTSGHEQFF. The CDR3 nucleotides are TGTGCCAGCAGCCCTCTAGTGACCTCAGGCCATGAGCAGTTCTTC.

This clonotype was counted between two and nine times. The rearrangement uses TRBV4-1 and TRBJ2-5; the match to TRBD2 covers 7 bases. J lost 5 bases, V lost 4 bases, and 10 bases had no gene match. Looked up from germline, CDR1 is MGHRA and CDR2 is YSYEKL. The CDR3 extends over 15 amino acids. CDR3 sequence: CASSRGGGLSETQYF. The CDR3 nucleotides are TGCGCCAGCAGCCGGGGGGGAGGCCTCAGTGAGACCCAGTACTTC.

This chain links TRBV12-3 or TRBV12-4 with TRBJ2-3; the D gene is possibly TRBD2 (7 bases). CDR3 length equals 14 residues. The germline V and J ends were trimmed by 8 bases and 5 bases, with 17 bases remaining between them. CDR3 bases: TGTGCCAGCGGAGGGGGGGCCTTTATAGATACGCAGTATTTT. Protein: CASGGGAFIDTQYF.

This clonotype came up a few times. The CDR3 nucleotides read TGTGCCAGCAGCCCAGGAACGGGGACTAGCGGGGAGTTAGCCAAAAACATTCAGTACTTC. Protein product: CASSPGTGTSGELAKNIQYF. The rearrangement joins TRBV4-2 to TRBJ2-4; 13 positions agree with TRBD2. V shed 4 bases, J shed 0 bases, and the junction held 12 bases outside the gene matches. Germline assignment: CDR1 LGHNA and CDR2 YNFKEQ. This CDR3 comprises 20 residues.

This clonotype was found many times. V gene TRBV20-1 combines with J gene TRBJ2-7, with D unclear. In germline, CDR1 is DFQATT, CDR2 SNEGSKA (reference sequence). V was cut by 5 bases and J by 1 base, with 12 bases left in between. This CDR3 is 13 amino acids long. The CDR3 region has the DNA TGCAGTGCTTGGTTGATGGGGTCCTACGAGCAGTACGTC. It translates to CSAWLMGSYEQYV.

In this sample, this clonotype turned up a few times. This chain connects TRBV25-1 to TRBJ2-7; D is unclear. There are 14 residues in the CDR3. Trimming left V 2 bases short and J 2 bases short, with 10 bases between. Germline CDR1 and CDR2: MGHDK and SYGVNS. CDR3 loop: CASSENRVPYEQYF. The CDR3 DNA follows: TGTGCCAGCAGTGAAAATAGGGTTCCCTACGAGCAGTACTTC.

This clonotype has more than one count but fewer than ten. The rearrangement links TRBV7-2 to TRBJ1-2; the match to TRBD1 covers 10 bases. The V gene's germline CDR1 is SGHTA and CDR2 FQGNSA. The CDR3 length is 16 residues. The V and J ends lost 5 bases and 7 bases, in that order; junction bases with no gene match: 13. CDR3 sequence: CASSLNGGQGMGGYTF. The DNA for the CDR3 is TGTGCCAGCAGCCTAAACGGGGGACAGGGGATGGGTGGCTACACCTTC. Filled out from reference TRBV7-2 and TRBJ1-2, the complete variable domain reads GAGVSQSPSNKVTEKGKDVELRCDPISGHTALYWYRQSLGQGLEFLIYFQGNSAPDKSGLPSDRFSAERTGGSVSTLTIQRTQQEDSAVYLCASSLNGGQGMGGYTFGSGTRLTVV.

This clonotype was counted a few times. The rearrangement joins TRBV29-1 to TRBJ2-1, with D perhaps TRBD1 or TRBD2 (5 bases each). The germline V and J ends were trimmed by 7 bases and 5 bases, with 6 bases remaining between them. Germline V CDR1 and CDR2: SQVTM, ANQGSEA. CDR3 length equals 10 residues. The CDR3 sequence is CSGGDNEQFF. CDR3 in DNA: TGCAGCGGAGGGGACAATGAGCAGTTCTTC.

This clonotype was counted between two and nine times. V and J are TRBV12-3 or TRBV12-4 and TRBJ2-2, with D perhaps TRBD2 (5 bases). This CDR3 has 14 amino acids. V dropped 3 bases and J dropped 7 bases, with 12 bases sitting between them. The CDR3 coding sequence is TGTGCCAGCAGTTTTGAGGGTCCGAGCGGGGAGCTGTTTTTT. This translates into CASSFEGPSGELFF.

This chain connects TRBV6-2 or TRBV6-3 to TRBJ2-6; 7 nucleotides align to TRBD1. The CDR3 spans 17 residues. Germline assignment: CDR1 MNHEY and CDR2 SVGEGT. With V trimmed by 6 bases and J by 4 bases, 12 bases remained unmatched. Written as DNA, the CDR3 is TGTGCCAGCAGCCGGATACGGACAGGAGCAGGGGCCAACGTCCTGACTTTC. Its protein product is CASSRIRTGAGANVLTF.